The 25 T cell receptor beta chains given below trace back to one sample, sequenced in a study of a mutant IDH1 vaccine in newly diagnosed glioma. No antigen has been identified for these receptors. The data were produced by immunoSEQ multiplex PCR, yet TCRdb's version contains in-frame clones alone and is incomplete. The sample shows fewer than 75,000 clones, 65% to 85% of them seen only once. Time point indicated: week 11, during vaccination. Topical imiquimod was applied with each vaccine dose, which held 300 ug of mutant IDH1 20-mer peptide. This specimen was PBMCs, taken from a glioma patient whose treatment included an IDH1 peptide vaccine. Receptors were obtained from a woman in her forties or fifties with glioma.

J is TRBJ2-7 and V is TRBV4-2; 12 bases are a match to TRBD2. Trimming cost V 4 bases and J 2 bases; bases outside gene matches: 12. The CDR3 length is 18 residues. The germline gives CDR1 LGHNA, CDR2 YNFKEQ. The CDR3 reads CASSRETSGGPSPYEQYF. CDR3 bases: TGTGCCAGCAGCCGAGAGACTAGCGGGGGCCCTAGTCCCTACGAGCAGTACTTC.

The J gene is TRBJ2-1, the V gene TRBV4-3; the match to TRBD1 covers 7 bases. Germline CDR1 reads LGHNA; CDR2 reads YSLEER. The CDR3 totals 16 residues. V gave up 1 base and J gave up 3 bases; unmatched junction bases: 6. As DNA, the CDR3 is TGCGCCAGCAGCCAAGGTCTCCGGGACAGCTACAATGAGCAGTTCTTC. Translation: CASSQGLRDSYNEQFF.

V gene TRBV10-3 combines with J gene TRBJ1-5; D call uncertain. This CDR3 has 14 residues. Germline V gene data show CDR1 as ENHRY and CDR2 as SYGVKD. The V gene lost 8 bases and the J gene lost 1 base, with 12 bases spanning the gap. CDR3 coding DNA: TGTGCCATCTCCCTTGAGTGGAGCAATCAGCCCCAGCATTTT. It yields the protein CAISLEWSNQPQHF.

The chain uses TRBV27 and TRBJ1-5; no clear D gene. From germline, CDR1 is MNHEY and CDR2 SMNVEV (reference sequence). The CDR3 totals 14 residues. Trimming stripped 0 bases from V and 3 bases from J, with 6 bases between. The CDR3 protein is CASSLSGYNQPQHF. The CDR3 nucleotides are TGTGCCAGCAGTTTATCGGGGTACAATCAGCCCCAGCATTTT.

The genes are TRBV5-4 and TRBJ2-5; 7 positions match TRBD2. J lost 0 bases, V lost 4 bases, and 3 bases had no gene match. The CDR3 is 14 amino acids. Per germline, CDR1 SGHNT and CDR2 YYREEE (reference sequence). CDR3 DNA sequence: TGTGCCAGCAGCGGGGGGGTTCACCAAGAGACCCAGTACTTC. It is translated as CASSGGVHQETQYF.

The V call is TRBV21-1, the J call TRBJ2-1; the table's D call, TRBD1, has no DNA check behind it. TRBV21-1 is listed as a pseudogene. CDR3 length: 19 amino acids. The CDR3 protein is CASSKEGDPGQISYNEQFF. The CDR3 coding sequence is TGTGCCAGCAGCAAAGAGGGGGATCCTGGACAGATCTCCTACAATGAGCAGTTCTTC.

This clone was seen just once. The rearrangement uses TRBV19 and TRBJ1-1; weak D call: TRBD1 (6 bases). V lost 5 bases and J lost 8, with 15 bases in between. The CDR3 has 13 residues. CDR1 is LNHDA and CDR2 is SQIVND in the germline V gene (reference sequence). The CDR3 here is CASSLTGLREAFF. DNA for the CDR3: TGTGCCAGTAGTCTGACAGGCTTAAGGGAAGCTTTCTTT. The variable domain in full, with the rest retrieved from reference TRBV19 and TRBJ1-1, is DGGITQSPKYLFRKEGQNVTLSCEQNLNHDAMYWYRQDPGQGLRLIYYSQIVNDFQKGDIAEGYSVSREKKESFPLTVTSAQKNPTAFYLCASSLTGLREAFFGQGTRLTVV.

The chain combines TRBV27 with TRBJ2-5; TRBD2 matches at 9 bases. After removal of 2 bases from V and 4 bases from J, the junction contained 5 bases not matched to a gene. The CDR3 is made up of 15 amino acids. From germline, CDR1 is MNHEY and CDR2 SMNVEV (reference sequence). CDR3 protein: CASSLVAGAPETQYF. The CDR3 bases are TGTGCCAGCAGTTTAGTAGCGGGGGCACCAGAGACCCAGTACTTC.

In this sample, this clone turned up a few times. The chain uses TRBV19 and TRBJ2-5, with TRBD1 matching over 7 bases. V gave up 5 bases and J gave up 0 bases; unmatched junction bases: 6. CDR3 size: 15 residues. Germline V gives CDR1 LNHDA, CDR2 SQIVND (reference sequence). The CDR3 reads CASSAETGYQETQYF. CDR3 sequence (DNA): TGTGCCAGTAGTGCCGAGACAGGGTACCAAGAGACCCAGTACTTC.

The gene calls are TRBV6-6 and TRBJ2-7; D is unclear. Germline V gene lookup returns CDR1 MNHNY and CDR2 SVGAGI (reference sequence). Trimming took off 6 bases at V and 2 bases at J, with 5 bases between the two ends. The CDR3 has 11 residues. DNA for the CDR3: TGTGCCAGCAGCTTTACCTACGAGCAGTACTTC. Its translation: CASSFTYEQYF.

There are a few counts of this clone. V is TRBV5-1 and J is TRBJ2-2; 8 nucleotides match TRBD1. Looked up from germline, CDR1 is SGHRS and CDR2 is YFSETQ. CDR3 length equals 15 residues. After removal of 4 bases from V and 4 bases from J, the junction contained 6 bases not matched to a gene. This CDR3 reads CASSADRGGTGELFF. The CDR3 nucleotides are TGCGCCAGCAGCGCCGACAGGGGAGGCACCGGGGAGCTGTTTTTT.

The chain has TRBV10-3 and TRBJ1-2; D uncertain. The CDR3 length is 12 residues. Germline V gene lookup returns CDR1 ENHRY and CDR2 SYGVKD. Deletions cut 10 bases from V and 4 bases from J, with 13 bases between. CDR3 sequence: CATSRSGYGYTF. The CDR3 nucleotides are TGTGCCACATCCCGGTCCGGCTATGGCTACACCTTC.

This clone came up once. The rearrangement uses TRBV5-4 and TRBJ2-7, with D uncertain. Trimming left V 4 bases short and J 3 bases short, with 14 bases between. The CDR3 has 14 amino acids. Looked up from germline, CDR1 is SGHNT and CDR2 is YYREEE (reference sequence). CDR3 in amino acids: CASSPNDMSYEQYF. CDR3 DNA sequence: TGTGCCAGCAGCCCGAACGACATGAGCTACGAGCAGTACTTC. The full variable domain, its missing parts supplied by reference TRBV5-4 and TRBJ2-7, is ETGVTQSPTHLIKTRGQQVTLRCSSQSGHNTVSWYQQALGQGPQFIFQYYREEENGRGNFPPRFSGLQFPNYSSELNVNALELDDSALYLCASSPNDMSYEQYFGPGTRLTVT.

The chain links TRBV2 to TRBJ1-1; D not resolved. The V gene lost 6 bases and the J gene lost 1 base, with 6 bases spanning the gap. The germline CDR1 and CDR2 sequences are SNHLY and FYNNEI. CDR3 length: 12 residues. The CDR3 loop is CASRSENTEAFF. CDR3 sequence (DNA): TGTGCCAGCAGGAGCGAGAACACTGAAGCTTTCTTT.

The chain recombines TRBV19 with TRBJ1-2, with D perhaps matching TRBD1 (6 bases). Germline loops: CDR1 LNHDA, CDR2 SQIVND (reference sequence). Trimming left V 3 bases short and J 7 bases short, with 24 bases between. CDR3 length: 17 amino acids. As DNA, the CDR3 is TGTGCCAGTAGTATCGCGGGGGGCGCTGGGTTAATGAGTGGCTACACCTTC. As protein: CASSIAGGAGLMSGYTF.

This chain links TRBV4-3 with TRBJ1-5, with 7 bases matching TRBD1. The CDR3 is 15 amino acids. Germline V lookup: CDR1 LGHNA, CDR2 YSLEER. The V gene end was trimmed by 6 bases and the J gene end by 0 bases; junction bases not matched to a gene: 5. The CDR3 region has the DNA TGCGCCAGCAGTTCGGACAGGTTTAGCAATCAGCCCCAGCATTTT. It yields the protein CASSSDRFSNQPQHF.

The CDR3 spells CATSRDLTVTEKLFF. CDR3 coding DNA: TGTGCCACCAGCAGAGATCTGACGGTTACTGAAAAACTGTTTTTT. The rearrangement joins TRBV15 to TRBJ1-4; D gene ambiguous. The CDR3 extends over 15 amino acids. Germline CDR1 and CDR2: LNHNV and YYDKDF (reference sequence). V lost 0 bases, J lost 7 bases, and 12 bases lay in between.

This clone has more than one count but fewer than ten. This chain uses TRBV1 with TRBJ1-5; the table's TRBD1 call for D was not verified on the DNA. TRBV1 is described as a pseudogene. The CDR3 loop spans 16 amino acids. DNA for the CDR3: TGCACCAGCAGCCCAAGCGTCCAGGGGATTGATCAGCCCCAGCATTTT. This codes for CTSSPSVQGIDQPQHF.

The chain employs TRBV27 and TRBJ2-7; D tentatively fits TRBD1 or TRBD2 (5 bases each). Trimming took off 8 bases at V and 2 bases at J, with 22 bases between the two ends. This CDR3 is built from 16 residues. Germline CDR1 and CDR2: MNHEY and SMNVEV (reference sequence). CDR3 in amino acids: CASRGVGTAAAYEQYF. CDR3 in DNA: TGTGCCAGCCGAGGGGTTGGGACGGCCGCTGCCTACGAGCAGTACTTC.

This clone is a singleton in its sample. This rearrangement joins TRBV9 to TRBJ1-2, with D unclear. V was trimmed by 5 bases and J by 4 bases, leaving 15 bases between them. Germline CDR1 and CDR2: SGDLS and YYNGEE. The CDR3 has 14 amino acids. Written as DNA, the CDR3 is TGTGCCAGCAGGGCTACCGGGAACCTCTATGGCTACACCTTC. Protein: CASRATGNLYGYTF.

The CDR3 nucleotides are TGTGCCAGCAGCTTAGCAGGATCCTATAATTCACCCCTCCACTTT. It codes for CASSLAGSYNSPLHF. This sequence joins TRBV7-2 and TRBJ1-6; D is ambiguous. V lost 0 bases to trimming and J lost 1 base, with 4 bases between them. Germline values: CDR1 SGHTA, CDR2 FQGNSA. This CDR3 has 15 residues.

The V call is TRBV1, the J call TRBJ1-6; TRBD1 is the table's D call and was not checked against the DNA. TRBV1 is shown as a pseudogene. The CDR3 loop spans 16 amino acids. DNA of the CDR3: TGCACCAGCACGGATAGACAGGCCTCCTATAATTCACCCCTCCACTTT. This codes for CTSTDRQASYNSPLHF.

CDR3 loop: CASSLIDNSYEQYF. In DNA, the CDR3 is TGTGCCAGCAGCTTGATCGACAACTCCTACGAGCAGTACTTC. The V gene is TRBV5-6, the J gene TRBJ2-7; D not resolved. V lost 1 base and J lost 0, with 8 bases in between. CDR3 length: 14 residues. Germline values: CDR1 SGHDT, CDR2 YYEEEE.

CDR3 nucleotides: TGTGCCAGCAGCTTTCCCCTTTCAGGGGGCCTAGATACGCAGTATTTT. Translated, it gives CASSFPLSGGLDTQYF. The J gene is TRBJ2-3, the V gene TRBV7-9, with 8 bases identical to TRBD1. Losses at the gene ends were 3 bases for V and 5 bases for J; bases not matched to a gene: 10. The CDR3 runs 16 residues. Germline V gene data show CDR1 as SEHNR and CDR2 as FQNEAQ (reference sequence).

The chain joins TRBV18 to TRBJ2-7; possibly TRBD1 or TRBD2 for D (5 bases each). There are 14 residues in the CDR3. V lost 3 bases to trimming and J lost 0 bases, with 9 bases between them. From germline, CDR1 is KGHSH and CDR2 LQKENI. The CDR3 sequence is CASSPGTASYEQYF. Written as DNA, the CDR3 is TGTGCCAGCTCACCCGGGACGGCCTCCTACGAGCAGTACTTC.